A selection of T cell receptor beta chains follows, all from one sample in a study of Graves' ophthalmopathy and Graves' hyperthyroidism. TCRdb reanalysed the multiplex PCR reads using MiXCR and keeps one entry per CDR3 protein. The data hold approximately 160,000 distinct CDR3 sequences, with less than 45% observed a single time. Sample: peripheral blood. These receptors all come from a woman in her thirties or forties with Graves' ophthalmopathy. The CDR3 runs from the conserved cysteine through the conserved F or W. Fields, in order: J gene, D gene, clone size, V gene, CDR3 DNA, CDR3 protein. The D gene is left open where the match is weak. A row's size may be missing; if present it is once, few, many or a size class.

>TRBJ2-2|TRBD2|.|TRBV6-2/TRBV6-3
TGTGCCTCCTATAGCGGGGACGCGAGCACCGGGGAGCTGTTTTTT
CASYSGDASTGELFF
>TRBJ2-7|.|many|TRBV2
TGTGCCAGCAGTGAAGTGGGGGTGGCAAACTACGAGCAGTACTTC
CASSEVGVANYEQYF
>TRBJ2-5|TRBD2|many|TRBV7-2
TGTGCCAGCAGCGAAAGACTAGCGGGGGCAGAGACCCAGTACTTC
CASSERLAGAETQYF
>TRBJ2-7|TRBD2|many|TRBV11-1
TGTGCCAGCAGCCCCTTTGCGTTGAATCTAGCGGGGGGCTACTACGAGCAGTACTTC
CASSPFALNLAGGYYEQYF
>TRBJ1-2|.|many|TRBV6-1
TGTGCCAGCAGCTCCGGGAGCCCTAATGGCTACACCTTC
CASSSGSPNGYTF
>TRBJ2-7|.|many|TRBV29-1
TGCAGCGGCCGCCAGGGCTACGAGCAGTACTTC
CSGRQGYEQYF
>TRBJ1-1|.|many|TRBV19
TGTGCCAGTAGTATACAAAAGACACCCACTGAAGCTTTCTTT
CASSIQKTPTEAFF
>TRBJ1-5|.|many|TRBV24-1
TGTGCCACCAGTGACGGAACTCGCAATCAGCCCCAGCATTTT
CATSDGTRNQPQHF
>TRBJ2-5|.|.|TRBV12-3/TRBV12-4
TGTGCCAGCAGTTTTCTAGCGGAAGGGGGGGAGACCCAGTACTTC
CASSFLAEGGETQYF
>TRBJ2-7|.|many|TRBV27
TGTGCCAGCAGTTTCCAAATTTCCTACGAGCAGTACTTC
CASSFQISYEQYF
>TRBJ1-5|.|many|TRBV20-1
TGCAGTGCTAGATCCGGGAATCAGCCCCAGCATTTT
CSARSGNQPQHF
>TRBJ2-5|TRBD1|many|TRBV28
TGTGCCAGCAGTAAAGGACAGGAACAAGAGACCCAGTACTTC
CASSKGQEQETQYF
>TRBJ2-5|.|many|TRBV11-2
TGTGCCAGCAGCTCTTCACCGACAGGAGGAAAGACCCAGTACTTC
CASSSSPTGGKTQYF
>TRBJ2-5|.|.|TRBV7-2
TGTGCCAGCAGCCCCCGGTCAGCGGGTATGGAGACCCAGTACTTC
CASSPRSAGMETQYF
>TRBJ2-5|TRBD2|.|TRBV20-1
TGCAGTGCCGCGCCCACATTTAGCGGGACGGGGAGGGAGACCCAGTACTTC
CSAAPTFSGTGRETQYF
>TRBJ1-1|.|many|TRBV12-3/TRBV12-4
TGTGCCAGCAGTTCACGGGAGCTATACACTGAAGCTTTCTTT
CASSSRELYTEAFF
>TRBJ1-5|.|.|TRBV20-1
TGCAGTGCTAGAGATCTCCGTGTCTCACCTAATAATCAGCCCCAGCATTTT
CSARDLRVSPNNQPQHF
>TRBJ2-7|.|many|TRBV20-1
TGCAGTGCTTGGACCCCAGGGGAGATTCGGTCCTACGAGCAGTACTTC
CSAWTPGEIRSYEQYF
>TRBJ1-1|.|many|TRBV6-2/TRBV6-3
TGTGCCAGCAGTTACCGGCCATCGAACACTGAAGCTTTCTTT
CASSYRPSNTEAFF
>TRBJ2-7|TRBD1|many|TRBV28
TGTGCCACACGACAGGGGGCTGTGTCCGAGCAGTACTTC
CATRQGAVSEQYF
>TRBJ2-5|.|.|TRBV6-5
TGTGCCAGCAGTTCCCCGACAGGAAAAGAGACCCAGTACTTC
CASSSPTGKETQYF
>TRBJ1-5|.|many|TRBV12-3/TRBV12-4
TGTGCCAGCTTAGAGAGCAATCGGCCCCAGCATTTT
CASLESNRPQHF
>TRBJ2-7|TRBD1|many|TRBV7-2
TGTGCCAGCAGCCCCCCGACAGGGGGCTCCTACGAGCAGTACTTC
CASSPPTGGSYEQYF
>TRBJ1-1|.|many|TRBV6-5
TGTGCCAGCAGCAATACAAGGGAGGGAAGGAACACTGAAGCTTTCTTT
CASSNTREGRNTEAFF
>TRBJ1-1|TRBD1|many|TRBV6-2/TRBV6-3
TGTGCCAGCAGCGTACCCAGGGGGCTGAACACTGAAGCTTTCTTT
CASSVPRGLNTEAFF
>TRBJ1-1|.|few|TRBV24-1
TGTGCCACCAGTGACTCAGGACGGGGGAGGGACACTGAAGCTTTCTTT
CATSDSGRGRDTEAFF
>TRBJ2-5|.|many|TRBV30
TGTGCCTGGAGTGGGGTAGAGACCCAGTACTTC
CAWSGVETQYF
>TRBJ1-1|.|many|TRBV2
TGTGCCAGCAGTCAACAGGGATTCTGGACTGAAGCTTTCTTT
CASSQQGFWTEAFF
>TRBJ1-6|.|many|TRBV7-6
TGTGCCAGCAGCTCCGAGTCTACGAAGAATTCACCCCTCCACTTT
CASSSESTKNSPLHF
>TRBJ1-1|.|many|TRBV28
TGTGCCAGCAGCCCAGGGGACGAAAGCACTGAAGCTTTCTTT
CASSPGDESTEAFF
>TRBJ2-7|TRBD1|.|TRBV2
TGTGCCAGCACGCTACAGGGGGCGAAGGAGCAGTACTTC
CASTLQGAKEQYF
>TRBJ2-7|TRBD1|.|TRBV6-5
TGTGCCAGCAGTTCTCCTCTGGGACAGGGGAGCTCCTACGAGCAGTACTTC
CASSSPLGQGSSYEQYF
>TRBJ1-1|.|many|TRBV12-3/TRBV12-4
TGTGCCAGCAGTTTATCGGGGGCGGGCGTGAACACTGAAGCTTTCTTT
CASSLSGAGVNTEAFF
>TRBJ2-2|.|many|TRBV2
TGTGCCAGCAGTGAAGATGAGATTTCCGGGGAGCTGTTTTTT
CASSEDEISGELFF
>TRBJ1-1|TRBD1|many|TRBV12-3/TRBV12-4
TGTGCCAGCAGTTCGTACAGGGGAAACACTGAAGCTTTCTTT
CASSSYRGNTEAFF
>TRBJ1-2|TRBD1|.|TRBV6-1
TGTGCCAGCACCGCGTGGACAGGGGTTTATGGCTACACCTTC
CASTAWTGVYGYTF
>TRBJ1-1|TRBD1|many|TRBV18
TGTGCCAGCTTGGGACAGCCCATGAACACTGAAGCTTTCTTT
CASLGQPMNTEAFF